This entry concerns a single TCR beta chain. No antigen is known for it. These data come from a study of CD8 T cells in ankylosing spondylitis. TCRdb re-derived calls from the 5' RACE reads in MiXCR, one entry per CDR3 protein. The table shows roughly 670,000 distinct CDR3 sequences, with around a fifth occurring only once. Study observations and caveats: Several highly homologous variants made up a TCR beta motif, and this motif appeared characteristic of ankylosing spondylitis blood.

The CDR3 totals 13 residues. V was pared by 1 base and J by 8 bases, with 11 bases between. Germline CDR1 is LGHDT and CDR2 is YNNKEL (reference sequence). This chain connects TRBV3-1 to TRBJ1-2, with D perhaps matching TRBD1 (6 bases). This sequence originates from a male donor with ankylosing spondylitis. What was sequenced was blood, either unsorted or a sorted T cell fraction (not recorded which). CDR3 sequence reads: CASSQGNRDGYTF. CDR3 nucleotide sequence: TGTGCCAGCAGCCAAGGGAACAGGGACGGCTACACCTTC.